The 11 T cell receptor beta chains below all came from one sample that was sequenced in a study of human T cells and chemical hapten exposure. Time point denoted: pre-sensitization, week 0. Noted treatment: therapeutic diphenylcyclopropenone sensitization with weekly scalp DPC. TCRdb fed the RACE reads into MiXCR, producing one record per CDR3 protein. The sample carries more than 250,000 distinct CDR3 sequences, 7.5% to 8% recorded once. Sequencing was performed on whole blood, taken in connection with sensitization to the hapten diphenylcyclopropenone (DPC). These receptors were taken from a man between 18 and 35 years old with alopecia areata. Some clones in this sample may be carry-over from other donors' samples.

The CDR3 DNA reads TGCAGCGTTGACGGGGCAGAGGGCCAAGAGACCCAGTACTTC. Translation gives CSVDGAEGQETQYF. The rearrangement joins TRBV29-1 to TRBJ2-5; the D call may be TRBD1 or TRBD2 (5 bases each). Germline V gives CDR1 SQVTM, CDR2 ANQGSEA. Trimming shortened V by 3 bases and J by 1 base, and 12 bases separated the two germline ends. This CDR3 is 14 amino acids long.

V gene TRBV29-1 combines with J gene TRBJ1-1; weak D call: TRBD1 (6 bases). CDR3 length: 12 amino acids. The ends were cut back, 3 bases at V and 4 bases at J, with 9 bases in the middle. The germline gives CDR1 SQVTM, CDR2 ANQGSEA. The CDR3 DNA is TGCAGCGTTGAGCAAGGGGGCACTGAAGCTTTCTTT. It yields the protein CSVEQGGTEAFF.

The chain joins TRBV7-2 to TRBJ2-1; 11 positions match TRBD1. Germline V CDR1 and CDR2: SGHTA, FQGNSA. V gave up 7 bases and J gave up 7 bases; unmatched junction bases: 9. This CDR3 is built from 15 residues. CDR3 protein: CASTYPGQGANEQFF. The DNA of the CDR3 is TGTGCCAGCACCTACCCCGGACAGGGGGCAAATGAGCAGTTCTTC.

In this sample, this clonotype turned up a few times. V is TRBV6-2 or TRBV6-3 and J is TRBJ1-6; weak D call: TRBD1 (6 bases). From germline, CDR1 is MNHEY and CDR2 SVGEGT. V was trimmed by 0 bases and J by 10 bases, leaving 16 bases between them. There are 16 residues in the CDR3. The CDR3 DNA is TGTGCCAGCAGTTACTCGAAGTCGACAGGCCGCTCACCCCTCCACTTT. It yields the protein CASSYSKSTGRSPLHF.

This clonotype was counted at least ten times. This chain uses TRBV2 with TRBJ1-1, with TRBD1 as a possible D gene (6 bases). From germline, CDR1 is SNHLY and CDR2 FYNNEI. The CDR3 covers 14 residues. V was trimmed by 3 bases and J by 0 bases, leaving 8 bases between them. Written as DNA, the CDR3 is TGTGCCAGCAGTGAGGGGGACATGAACACTGAAGCTTTCTTT. This gives the protein CASSEGDMNTEAFF.

This clonotype was recorded many times. V is TRBV20-1 and J is TRBJ2-1, with 7 positions matching TRBD2. Germline trimming cut 3 bases from V and 5 bases from J; bases unmatched to any gene: 4. The CDR3 runs 13 residues. The germline V gene has CDR1 DFQATT and CDR2 SNEGSKA (reference sequence). CDR3 sequence (DNA): TGCAGTGCTAGCGGGGGGTTCGACAATGAGCAGTTCTTC. Its protein is CSASGGFDNEQFF.

The chain employs TRBV7-6 and TRBJ2-1, with 9 bases aligning to TRBD2. V dropped 3 bases and J dropped 5; count of bases not matched to a gene: 8. The CDR3 has 16 residues. Germline V gene sequence: CDR1 SGHVS, CDR2 FNYEAQ. The CDR3 is CASSFGRGGINNEQFF. The CDR3 DNA follows: TGTGCCAGCAGCTTTGGGCGGGGGGGTATAAACAATGAGCAGTTCTTC.

The V gene is TRBV27, the J gene TRBJ2-5, with a weak D call TRBD2 (6 bases). This CDR3 region has 14 residues. The germline gives CDR1 MNHEY, CDR2 SMNVEV (reference sequence). The ends were cut back, 3 bases at V and 3 bases at J, with 11 bases in the middle. This CDR3 is CASSFIWGEETQYF. DNA for the CDR3: TGTGCCAGCAGTTTTATCTGGGGGGAAGAGACCCAGTACTTC.

This CDR3 reads CASSHDHGGTGELFF. The CDR3 DNA reads as TGTGCCAGCAGCCATGACCATGGGGGCACCGGGGAGCTGTTTTTT. V gene TRBV3-1 combines with J gene TRBJ2-2, with D perhaps matching TRBD1 or TRBD2 (5 bases each). Trimming removed 3 bases at V and 4 bases at J, with 12 bases between. Germline values: CDR1 LGHDT, CDR2 YNNKEL (reference sequence). The CDR3 is 15 residues long.

This clonotype was seen more than once but under ten times. The chain uses TRBV20-1 and TRBJ1-3; D perhaps matches TRBD1 (5 bases). Germline values: CDR1 DFQATT, CDR2 SNEGSKA (reference sequence). V lost 3 bases, J lost 9 bases, and 12 bases lay in between. CDR3 length: 12 amino acids. This CDR3 is CSARGVGATIYF. CDR3 coding DNA: TGCAGTGCTAGGGGGGTTGGCGCCACCATATATTTT.

This clonotype was detected ten times or more. The gene calls are TRBV28 and TRBJ2-3, with 11 nucleotides matching TRBD2. CDR3 length equals 15 residues. Looked up from germline, CDR1 is MDHEN and CDR2 is SYDVKM. J was trimmed by 1 base and V by 6 bases; bases with no gene match: 3. CDR3 sequence reads: CASSLGLAGTDTQYF. The CDR3 nucleotides read TGTGCCAGCAGCCTGGGACTAGCGGGCACAGATACGCAGTATTTT.